Reported below is one T cell receptor (beta chain). Per the authors' pipeline: Nucleated cell counts were estimated from reference gene primer amplification. Using immunoSEQ multiplex PCR, the repertoire was profiled, and TCRdb retains in-frame clones only, with some absent. V, J and clone size are those of that table, while D and trimming were read from the DNA. The table has about 170,000 clones, 82% seen once; the top ten hold about 10%. The data belong to a study of blood T cell repertoires in COVID-19. The sequenced sample consisted of peripheral blood. This clonotype was obtained from a woman aged 80 or over with active or convalescent COVID-19.

The CDR3 bases are TGTGCCAGCAGCTTAGGGGGCGAGATTAATGGCTACACCTTC. Its protein product is CASSLGGEINGYTF. The chain is built from TRBV7-9 and TRBJ1-2, with a tentative D call TRBD1 (5 bases). Trimming pared 1 base from V and 6 bases from J, leaving 12 bases between. CDR1 and CDR2 from the germline V gene are SEHNR and FQNEAQ (reference sequence). This CDR3 is 14 amino acids long.